Shown below are 3 T cell receptor beta chains from a single sample sequenced in a study. TCRdb itself ran the 5' RACE reads through MiXCR, one entry per CDR3 protein. The repertoire holds 62,000 or so distinct CDR3 sequences, with roughly 30% as singletons. The specimen sequenced was tumor-infiltrating naive CD4+ T cells sorted from the breast tumor. Subset of the sample: naive CD4+ T cells, CD4+CD45RA+CD25-. The receptors derive from a female donor with breast cancer.

Only a few counts were recorded for this clonotype. This chain joins TRBV7-2 and TRBJ2-7; 7 nucleotides align to TRBD2. The CDR3 runs to 16 residues. From germline, CDR1 is SGHTA and CDR2 FQGNSA. J lost 0 bases, V lost 6 bases, and 11 bases had no gene match. This CDR3 reads CASRPNSGPHSYEQYF. For the CDR3, the DNA is TGTGCCAGCAGGCCTAATAGCGGGCCACACTCCTACGAGCAGTACTTC.

This clonotype was counted only a few times. The chain recombines TRBV20-1 with TRBJ1-5, with TRBD1 matching over 7 bases. There are 15 residues in the CDR3. Germline CDR1 and CDR2: DFQATT and SNEGSKA (reference sequence). V trimming: 3 bases; J trimming: 3 bases; junction bases outside the gene matches: 8. The CDR3 region has the DNA TGCAGTGCTAGGCCCGCGGGACAGTCCAATCAGCCCCAGCATTTT. Translating it yields CSARPAGQSNQPQHF.

This clonotype was counted between two and nine times. The chain employs TRBV12-3 or TRBV12-4 and TRBJ1-2, with TRBD1 matching 11 bases. The J segment lost 5 bases and the V segment lost 5 bases, leaving 10 bases of the junction unmatched. There are 16 residues in the CDR3. For the CDR3, the DNA is TGTGCCAGCAGTAGACTAGGGACAGGGGGTAGATATGGCTACACCTTC. It is translated as CASSRLGTGGRYGYTF.